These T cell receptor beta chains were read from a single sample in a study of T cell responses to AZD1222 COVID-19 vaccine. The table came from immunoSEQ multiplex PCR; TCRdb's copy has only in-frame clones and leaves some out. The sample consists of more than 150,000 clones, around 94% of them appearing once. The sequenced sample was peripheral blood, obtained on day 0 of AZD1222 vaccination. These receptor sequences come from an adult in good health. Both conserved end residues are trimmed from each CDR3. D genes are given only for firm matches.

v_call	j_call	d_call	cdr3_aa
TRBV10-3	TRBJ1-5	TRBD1	AISSGQGTGQPQH
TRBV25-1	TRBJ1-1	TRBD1	ASCPGTGMNTEAF
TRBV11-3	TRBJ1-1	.	ASSFRVNTEAF
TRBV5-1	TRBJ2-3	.	ASSMGSGGTDTQY
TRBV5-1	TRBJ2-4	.	ASSSARDTNIQY
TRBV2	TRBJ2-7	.	AGTNREGYEQY
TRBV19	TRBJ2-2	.	ASSPRAGSNTGELF
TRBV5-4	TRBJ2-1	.	ASSLVGLDEQF
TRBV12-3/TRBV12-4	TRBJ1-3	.	ASTGNTIY
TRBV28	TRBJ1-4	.	ASSPSGEKLF
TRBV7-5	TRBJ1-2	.	VRSSKGYT
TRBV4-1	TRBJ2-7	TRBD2	ASSHRTSGSYEQY
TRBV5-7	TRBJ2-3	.	ASSGGTDTQY
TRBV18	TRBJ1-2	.	ASSPRAGRREGYT
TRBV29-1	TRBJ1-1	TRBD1	SAGTARFLMNTEAF
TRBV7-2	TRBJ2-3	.	ASSTRGAGTDTQY
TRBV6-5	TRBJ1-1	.	ASSRNTEAF
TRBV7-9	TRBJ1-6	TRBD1	ASEGTGNSPLH
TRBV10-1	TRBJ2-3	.	ASSESLLPETSTDTQY
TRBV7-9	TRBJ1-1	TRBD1	ASSAMGQSNTEAF
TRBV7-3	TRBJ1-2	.	ASSPVGGNNYGYT
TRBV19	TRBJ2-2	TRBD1	ASRHAGQVNTGELF
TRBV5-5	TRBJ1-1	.	ASSFFGTEAF
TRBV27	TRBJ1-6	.	ASSLAGTAYNSPLH
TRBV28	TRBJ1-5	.	ASSAETGRNQPQH
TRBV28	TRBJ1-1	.	ASSLGRDSNTEAF
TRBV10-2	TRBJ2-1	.	ASSERENNEQF
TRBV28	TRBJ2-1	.	ASSLNEQF
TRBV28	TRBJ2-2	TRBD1	ASSKPTGSNTGELF
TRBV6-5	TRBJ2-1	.	ASGEWADEQF
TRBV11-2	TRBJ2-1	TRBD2	ASSLRTSGNEQF
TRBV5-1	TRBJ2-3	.	ASSSRLTDTQY
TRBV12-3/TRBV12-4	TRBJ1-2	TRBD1	ARRDRKGGYT
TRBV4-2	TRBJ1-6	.	ASSQEGLRESPLH
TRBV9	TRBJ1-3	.	ASSTRRGNTIY
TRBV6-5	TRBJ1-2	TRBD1	ASSPDRGIGGYT
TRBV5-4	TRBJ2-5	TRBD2	ASSLRGDRETQY
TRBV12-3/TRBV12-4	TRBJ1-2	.	ASSLSGPGHYT
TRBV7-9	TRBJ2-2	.	ASSSFTGELF
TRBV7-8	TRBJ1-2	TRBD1	ASSIQGAGGYT
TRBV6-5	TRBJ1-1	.	ASSWNTEAF
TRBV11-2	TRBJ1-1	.	ASSLINTEAF
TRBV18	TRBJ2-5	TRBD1	ASSLQGEPQTQY
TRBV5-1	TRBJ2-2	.	ASSSRALNTGELF
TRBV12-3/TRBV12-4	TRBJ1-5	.	ASSPDNQPQH
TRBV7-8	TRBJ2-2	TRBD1	ASSWDSSGTGELF
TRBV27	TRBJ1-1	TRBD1	ASSPLALNRGLNTEAF
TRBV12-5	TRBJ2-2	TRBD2	ASGLASGRGTGELF
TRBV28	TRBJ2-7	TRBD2	ASIAGGSVYEQY
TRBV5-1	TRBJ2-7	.	ASSLEGLQY
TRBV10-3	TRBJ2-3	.	AISPAGGSRTDTQY
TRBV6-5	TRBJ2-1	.	ASSYSGRSSYNEQF
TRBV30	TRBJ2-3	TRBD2	AYLAGGTDTQY